One and the same sample provided the 23 T cell receptor beta chains below, sequenced in a study of identical twins. TCRdb re-analysed the 5' RACE reads in MiXCR, keeping a single row per CDR3 protein. There are fewer than 250,000 distinct CDR3 sequences in the sample; around a tenth occur only once, and 5% to 6.5% lies in the top ten. Sequencing input: memory (CD45RO+) T cells sorted from blood. These receptor sequences come from a woman younger than 35 in good health.

This clonotype was seen many times. The V call is TRBV5-1, the J call TRBJ2-6; maybe TRBD1 (5 bases). Germline loops: CDR1 SGHRS, CDR2 YFSETQ. The CDR3 is 16 amino acids. Trimming stripped 4 bases from V and 3 bases from J, with 14 bases between. CDR3: CASSEDTFGGANVLTF. Here the CDR3 DNA reads TGCGCCAGCAGCGAGGACACTTTTGGTGGGGCCAACGTCCTGACTTTC.

The V gene is TRBV5-5, the J gene TRBJ2-5; D is undetermined. CDR3 length: 16 amino acids. With 1 base removed from V and 2 bases from J, the gap between germline ends came to 15 bases. CDR1 and CDR2 (germline): SGHKS, YYEKEE (reference sequence). The CDR3 reads CASSLKLDVGQETQYF. CDR3 in DNA: TGTGCCAGCAGCTTGAAGCTCGACGTGGGTCAAGAGACCCAGTACTTC.

This clonotype has just a few counts. The chain joins TRBV10-3 to TRBJ2-3, with 7 bases that match TRBD2. CDR3 size: 14 residues. The germline gives CDR1 ENHRY, CDR2 SYGVKD. V was clipped by 6 bases and J by 6 bases; unmatched bases: 9. CDR3 sequence (DNA): TGTGCCATCAGCCTCACTAGCGTAGGGGATACGCAGTATTTT. Its translation: CAISLTSVGDTQYF.

The J gene is TRBJ2-7, the V gene TRBV10-3; 7 positions agree with TRBD1. J was trimmed by 5 bases and V by 2 bases; bases with no gene match: 3. CDR1 and CDR2 (germline): ENHRY, SYGVKD. The CDR3 runs to 13 residues. This chain's CDR3 is CAISEGQANEQYF. As DNA, the CDR3 is TGTGCCATCAGTGAGGGACAGGCCAACGAGCAGTACTTC.

The gene calls are TRBV6-4 and TRBJ1-5, with TRBD1 as a possible D gene (6 bases). Per germline, CDR1 MRHNA and CDR2 SNTAGT. V was pared by 4 bases and J by 7 bases, with 17 bases between. This CDR3 comprises 15 residues. The CDR3 region is CASSAFQGRRQPQHF. CDR3 nucleotide sequence: TGTGCCAGCAGTGCGTTTCAGGGGCGACGGCAGCCCCAGCATTTT.

This clonotype has just a few counts. The J gene is TRBJ2-4, the V gene TRBV5-1; D is ambiguous. The CDR3 spans 15 residues. V dropped 2 bases and J dropped 0 bases, with 9 bases sitting between them. CDR1 and CDR2 from the germline V gene are SGHRS and YFSETQ. CDR3 sequence (DNA): TGCGCCAGCAGCTTCGGTGGCGTAGCCAAAAACATTCAGTACTTC. Encoded protein: CASSFGGVAKNIQYF.

This chain joins TRBV6-1 and TRBJ1-4; tentatively, D is TRBD1 (6 bases). V was cut by 5 bases and J by 8 bases, with 18 bases left in between. Germline-derived CDR1 and CDR2 are MNHNS and SASEGT. This CDR3 is 15 amino acids long. CDR3: CASSIRTAEREKLFF. CDR3 DNA: TGTGCCAGCAGTATCCGGACAGCGGAGCGGGAAAAACTGTTTTTT.

The V gene is TRBV6-2 or TRBV6-3, the J gene TRBJ2-1; D not resolved. V dropped 3 bases and J dropped 0 bases, with 9 bases sitting between them. CDR3 length: 15 amino acids. Germline V CDR1 and CDR2: MNHEY, SVGEGT. The CDR3 sequence: CASSYRASSYNEQFF. The CDR3, as DNA: TGTGCCAGCAGTTATAGGGCCAGCTCCTACAATGAGCAGTTCTTC.

The chain links TRBV9 to TRBJ1-1, with D unclear. The CDR3 spans 13 residues. V lost 4 bases and J 1 base, leaving 8 bases between the germline ends. CDR1 and CDR2 (germline): SGDLS, YYNGEE. In nucleotides, the CDR3 is TGTGCCAGCAGCCTTAGATCGAACACTGAAGCTTTCTTT. Its translation: CASSLRSNTEAFF.

The rearrangement uses TRBV3-1 and TRBJ2-5; 7 nucleotides match TRBD2. The junction had 13 bases not matched to a gene; V was cut back by 5 bases and J by 1 base. CDR1 is LGHDT and CDR2 is YNNKEL in the germline V gene (reference sequence). The CDR3 spans 17 residues. CDR3 sequence: CASSEGRLAASQETQYF. The CDR3 DNA is TGTGCCAGCAGCGAAGGTCGTCTAGCGGCCTCCCAAGAGACCCAGTACTTC.

This clonotype was recorded many times. V is TRBV10-3 and J is TRBJ2-5; D unclear. The CDR3 totals 13 residues. The ends were cut back, 5 bases at V and 0 bases at J, with 7 bases in the middle. Germline values: CDR1 ENHRY, CDR2 SYGVKD. In DNA, the CDR3 is TGTGCCATCAGTCCCCGGGACCAAGAGACCCAGTACTTC. This sequence encodes CAISPRDQETQYF.

This clonotype was recorded a few times. The rearrangement joins TRBV5-5 to TRBJ2-7; D is ambiguous. The V and J ends lost 4 bases and 3 bases respectively, with 14 bases between them. There are 14 residues in the CDR3. The germline CDR1 and CDR2 sequences are SGHKS and YYEKEE (reference sequence). Here the CDR3 reads CASSGPIRIYEQYF. The CDR3 bases are TGTGCCAGCAGCGGTCCCATTCGGATCTACGAGCAGTACTTC.

The chain joins TRBV12-3 or TRBV12-4 to TRBJ2-5; 7 positions agree with TRBD2. The CDR3 consists of 14 residues. V lost 3 bases, J lost 2 bases, and 3 bases stayed unmatched. CDR3 loop: CASSFRRGQETQYF. Here the CDR3 DNA reads TGTGCCAGCAGTTTTCGGCGGGGGCAAGAGACCCAGTACTTC.

At least ten counts were recorded for this clonotype. This chain joins TRBV18 and TRBJ1-5; D call uncertain. This CDR3 is built from 15 residues. V lost 1 base and J lost 0, with 7 bases in between. Germline V CDR1 and CDR2: KGHSH, LQKENI. The CDR3 protein is CASSPRTNSNQPQHF. CDR3 coding DNA: TGTGCCAGCTCACCACGGACGAATAGCAATCAGCCCCAGCATTTT.

The chain links TRBV7-3 to TRBJ2-2, with D perhaps matching TRBD2 (6 bases). The CDR3 covers 14 residues. The V and J ends lost 5 bases and 6 bases respectively, with 13 bases between them. Germline loops: CDR1 SGHTA, CDR2 FQGTGA. The CDR3: CASSAGRGAGELFF. The CDR3 nucleotides are TGTGCCAGCAGCGCGGGGCGAGGGGCCGGGGAGCTGTTTTTT.

Ten or more counts support this clonotype. This sequence joins TRBV20-1 and TRBJ1-6, with 8 bases aligning to TRBD1. The CDR3 spans 14 residues. CDR1 is DFQATT, CDR2 SNEGSKA, per germline (reference sequence). Unmatched junction bases numbered 7, after V lost 3 bases and J lost 9 bases. The CDR3, as DNA: TGCAGTGCTAGTTTAGGACAGGGTAGTTCACCCCTCCACTTT. Protein sequence: CSASLGQGSSPLHF.

This clonotype showed up many times. The genes are TRBV11-2 and TRBJ1-6; 10 nucleotides align to TRBD1. J gave up 8 bases and V 4 bases, and 8 bases lay outside the gene matches. The CDR3 length is 16 residues. From germline, CDR1 is SGHAT and CDR2 FQNNGV. CDR3 bases: TGTGCCAGCAGCTCATCACAGACAGGGGGCCATTCACCCCTCCACTTT. This gives the protein CASSSSQTGGHSPLHF.

In this sample, this clonotype turned up many times. The V gene is TRBV11-1, the J gene TRBJ2-1; TRBD2 matches 11 bases. CDR1 and CDR2 from the germline V gene are SGHAT and FQDESV (reference sequence). CDR3 length equals 20 residues. J gave up 10 bases and V 0 bases, and 20 bases lay outside the gene matches. CDR3 in amino acids: CASSLAGTSGPVNGTREQFF. CDR3 bases: TGTGCCAGCAGCTTAGCTGGGACTAGCGGACCCGTTAATGGTACGAGGGAGCAGTTCTTC. The full variable domain, with the rest looked up from reference TRBV11-1 and TRBJ2-1, is EAEVAQSPRYKITEKSQAVAFWCDPISGHATLYWYRQILGQGPELLVQFQDESVVDDSQLPKDRFSAERLKGVDSTLKIQPAELGDSAMYLCASSLAGTSGPVNGTREQFFGPGTRLTVL.

This clonotype was detected many times. The V and J genes are TRBV10-3 and TRBJ1-1; TRBD1 agrees at 7 bases. This CDR3 contains 14 residues. The V gene's germline CDR1 is ENHRY and CDR2 SYGVKD. The junction had 6 bases not matched to a gene; V was cut back by 5 bases and J by 3 bases. In nucleotides, the CDR3 is TGTGCCATCAGTCGTACAGGGGTGGACACTGAAGCTTTCTTT. Translated: CAISRTGVDTEAFF.

This chain links TRBV3-1 with TRBJ1-5; unclear D gene. The CDR3 is 13 amino acids. The ends were cut back, 4 bases at V and 5 bases at J, with 9 bases in the middle. Germline V gene data show CDR1 as LGHDT and CDR2 as YNNKEL (reference sequence). The CDR3 sequence: CASSPRRDQPQHF. The CDR3 DNA follows: TGTGCCAGCAGCCCACGGAGGGATCAGCCCCAGCATTTT.

Only a few counts were recorded for this clonotype. The V and J genes are TRBV11-3 and TRBJ2-1, with D possibly TRBD2 on 6 matching bases. This CDR3 comprises 16 residues. Germline CDR1 and CDR2: SGHNT and YENEEA. Trimming left V 1 base short and J 0 bases short, with 10 bases between. In DNA form, the CDR3 reads TGTGCCAGCAGCTTAGGTGCCGGGAGCTCCTACAATGAGCAGTTCTTC. This translates into CASSLGAGSSYNEQFF.

This clonotype was counted only a few times. V and J are TRBV7-9 and TRBJ1-5, with 8 bases identical to TRBD1. V trimming: 2 bases; J trimming: 3 bases; junction bases outside the gene matches: 3. CDR3 length: 15 amino acids. Germline V gene sequence: CDR1 SEHNR, CDR2 FQNEAQ (reference sequence). The CDR3 sequence is CASSLMGQVNQPQHF. The CDR3 nucleotides read TGTGCCAGCAGCTTAATGGGACAGGTCAATCAGCCCCAGCATTTT.

The chain uses TRBV11-2 and TRBJ2-1; D gene unclear. CDR3 size: 16 residues. Germline lookup yields CDR1 SGHAT and CDR2 FQNNGV. Trimming cost V 4 bases and J 7 bases, with 20 bases left between them. The CDR3 sequence is CASSSSPGSWRNEQFF. The CDR3 DNA is TGTGCCAGCAGCTCTTCCCCAGGTAGCTGGCGGAATGAGCAGTTCTTC.